The 12 T cell receptor beta chains in this list originate from one sample, sequenced in a study of blood T cells in healthy people across ages. Using a J-beta primer mix together with a sample-barcoded 5' primer, a second PCR was run for roughly 6 to 11 cycles. TCRdb itself ran the 5' RACE reads through MiXCR, one entry per CDR3 protein. The sample records 1.2 million to 1.5 million distinct CDR3 sequences, 59% being singletons. The sequenced material came from blood. These receptors came from a man younger than 35 in good health.

Worth noting for this clonotype: One end of the junction does not line up with germline, which may come from a read error. J is TRBJ1-1 and V is TRBV29-1; 9 nucleotides line up with TRBD1. The CDR3 is made up of 15 amino acids. CDR1 and CDR2 (germline): SQVTM, ANQGSEA. The CDR3 sequence is CNVVYPGQGSTEAFF. The CDR3 region has the DNA TGCAACGTTGTGTATCCTGGACAGGGGAGCACTGAAGCTTTCTTT.

The chain recombines TRBV7-8 with TRBJ2-1, with 7 bases that match TRBD1. The germline V gene encodes CDR1 SGHVS and CDR2 FQNEAQ. V trimming: 5 bases; J trimming: 9 bases; junction bases outside the gene matches: 13. The length of the CDR3 is 15 residues. CDR3 loop: CASSPRQGIAIEQFF. CDR3 nucleotides: TGTGCCAGCAGCCCAAGACAGGGAATCGCGATTGAGCAGTTCTTC.

This rearrangement joins TRBV6-5 to TRBJ2-7; TRBD1 aligns across 9 bases. CDR3 length equals 14 residues. Germline trimming cut 6 bases from V and 7 bases from J; bases unmatched to any gene: 10. Germline V gene sequence: CDR1 MNHEY, CDR2 SVGAGI. The CDR3 spells CASSIDRGSGEQYF. CDR3 in DNA: TGTGCCAGCAGCATAGACAGGGGGTCGGGGGAGCAGTACTTC.

This CDR3 is CAISEPTGRGEQYF. The CDR3, as DNA: TGTGCCATCAGTGAGCCGACCGGGAGAGGCGAGCAGTACTTC. The J gene is TRBJ2-7, the V gene TRBV10-3; a possible D gene is TRBD2 (6 bases). This CDR3 region has 14 residues. The V end was cut by 2 bases, the J end by 6 bases, with 14 bases between. The germline V gene has CDR1 ENHRY and CDR2 SYGVKD.

The chain couples TRBV12-3 or TRBV12-4 to TRBJ2-2; TRBD1 matches 7 bases. J was trimmed by 7 bases and V by 3 bases; bases with no gene match: 8. This CDR3 has 15 residues. DNA of the CDR3: TGTGCCAGCAGTTTTTCCATGGGACAGCACGGGGAGCTGTTTTTT. The encoded protein is CASSFSMGQHGELFF.

This clonotype occurred a few times. V and J are TRBV20-1 and TRBJ1-2, with unresolved D. The germline V gene has CDR1 DFQATT and CDR2 SNEGSKA (reference sequence). Trimming took off 0 bases at V and 5 bases at J, with 16 bases between the two ends. CDR3 size: 15 residues. The CDR3 here is CSARDLGYPSYGYTF. CDR3 DNA sequence: TGCAGTGCTAGAGATCTGGGCTACCCATCATATGGCTACACCTTC.

This clonotype was found once. V usage is TRBV20-1 and J usage is TRBJ1-4, with a tentative D call TRBD1 (5 bases). The CDR3 spans 15 residues. The V gene's germline CDR1 is DFQATT and CDR2 SNEGSKA (reference sequence). V was shortened by 1 base and J by 5 bases, with 14 bases between the two germline ends. The CDR3 sequence: CSARGSGTPNEKLFF. In DNA form, the CDR3 reads TGCAGTGCTAGAGGGTCCGGGACGCCGAATGAAAAACTGTTTTTT.

The chain employs TRBV6-2 or TRBV6-3 and TRBJ1-2; D is uncertain. The germline V gene encodes CDR1 MNHEY and CDR2 SVGEGT. Deletions cut 6 bases from V and 2 bases from J, with 10 bases between. CDR3 length equals 13 residues. The CDR3 sequence is CASRIGRNYGYTF. CDR3 coding DNA: TGTGCCAGCAGAATAGGGAGAAACTATGGCTACACCTTC.

V gene TRBV5-6 combines with J gene TRBJ2-7; D gene uncertain. The germline V and J ends were trimmed by 3 bases and 3 bases, with 16 bases remaining between them. Germline assignment: CDR1 SGHDT and CDR2 YYEEEE. This CDR3 region has 15 residues. The CDR3 reads CASSWSGRRDYEQYF. The CDR3 DNA sequence: TGTGCCAGCAGCTGGAGTGGACGGAGAGACTACGAGCAGTACTTC.

V usage is TRBV10-3 and J usage is TRBJ1-4; 7 nucleotides match TRBD1. CDR3 length: 12 residues. CDR1 ENHRY and CDR2 SYGVKD come from the germline V gene. J lost 6 bases, V lost 6 bases, and 1 base had no gene match. The chain's CDR3 is CAIRGTDEKLFF. The CDR3 coding sequence is TGTGCCATCAGAGGGACAGATGAAAAACTGTTTTTT.

The chain combines TRBV7-2 with TRBJ1-1; D is unresolved. Trimming removed 5 bases from V and 0 bases from J, with 13 bases in between. The length of the CDR3 is 15 residues. In germline, CDR1 is SGHTA, CDR2 FQGNSA. For the CDR3, the DNA is TGTGCCAGCAGCACATACGGGGAAATGAACACTGAAGCTTTCTTT. Translated: CASSTYGEMNTEAFF.

This chain uses TRBV20-1 with TRBJ2-1; 12 nucleotides align to TRBD2. Looked up from germline, CDR1 is DFQATT and CDR2 is SNEGSKA (reference sequence). With 5 bases clipped from V and 7 bases from J, the junction kept 3 bases outside the gene matches. The CDR3 is made up of 13 amino acids. The CDR3 loop reads CSARTSGKNEQFF. CDR3 coding DNA: TGCAGTGCTCGGACTAGCGGGAAGAATGAGCAGTTCTTC.